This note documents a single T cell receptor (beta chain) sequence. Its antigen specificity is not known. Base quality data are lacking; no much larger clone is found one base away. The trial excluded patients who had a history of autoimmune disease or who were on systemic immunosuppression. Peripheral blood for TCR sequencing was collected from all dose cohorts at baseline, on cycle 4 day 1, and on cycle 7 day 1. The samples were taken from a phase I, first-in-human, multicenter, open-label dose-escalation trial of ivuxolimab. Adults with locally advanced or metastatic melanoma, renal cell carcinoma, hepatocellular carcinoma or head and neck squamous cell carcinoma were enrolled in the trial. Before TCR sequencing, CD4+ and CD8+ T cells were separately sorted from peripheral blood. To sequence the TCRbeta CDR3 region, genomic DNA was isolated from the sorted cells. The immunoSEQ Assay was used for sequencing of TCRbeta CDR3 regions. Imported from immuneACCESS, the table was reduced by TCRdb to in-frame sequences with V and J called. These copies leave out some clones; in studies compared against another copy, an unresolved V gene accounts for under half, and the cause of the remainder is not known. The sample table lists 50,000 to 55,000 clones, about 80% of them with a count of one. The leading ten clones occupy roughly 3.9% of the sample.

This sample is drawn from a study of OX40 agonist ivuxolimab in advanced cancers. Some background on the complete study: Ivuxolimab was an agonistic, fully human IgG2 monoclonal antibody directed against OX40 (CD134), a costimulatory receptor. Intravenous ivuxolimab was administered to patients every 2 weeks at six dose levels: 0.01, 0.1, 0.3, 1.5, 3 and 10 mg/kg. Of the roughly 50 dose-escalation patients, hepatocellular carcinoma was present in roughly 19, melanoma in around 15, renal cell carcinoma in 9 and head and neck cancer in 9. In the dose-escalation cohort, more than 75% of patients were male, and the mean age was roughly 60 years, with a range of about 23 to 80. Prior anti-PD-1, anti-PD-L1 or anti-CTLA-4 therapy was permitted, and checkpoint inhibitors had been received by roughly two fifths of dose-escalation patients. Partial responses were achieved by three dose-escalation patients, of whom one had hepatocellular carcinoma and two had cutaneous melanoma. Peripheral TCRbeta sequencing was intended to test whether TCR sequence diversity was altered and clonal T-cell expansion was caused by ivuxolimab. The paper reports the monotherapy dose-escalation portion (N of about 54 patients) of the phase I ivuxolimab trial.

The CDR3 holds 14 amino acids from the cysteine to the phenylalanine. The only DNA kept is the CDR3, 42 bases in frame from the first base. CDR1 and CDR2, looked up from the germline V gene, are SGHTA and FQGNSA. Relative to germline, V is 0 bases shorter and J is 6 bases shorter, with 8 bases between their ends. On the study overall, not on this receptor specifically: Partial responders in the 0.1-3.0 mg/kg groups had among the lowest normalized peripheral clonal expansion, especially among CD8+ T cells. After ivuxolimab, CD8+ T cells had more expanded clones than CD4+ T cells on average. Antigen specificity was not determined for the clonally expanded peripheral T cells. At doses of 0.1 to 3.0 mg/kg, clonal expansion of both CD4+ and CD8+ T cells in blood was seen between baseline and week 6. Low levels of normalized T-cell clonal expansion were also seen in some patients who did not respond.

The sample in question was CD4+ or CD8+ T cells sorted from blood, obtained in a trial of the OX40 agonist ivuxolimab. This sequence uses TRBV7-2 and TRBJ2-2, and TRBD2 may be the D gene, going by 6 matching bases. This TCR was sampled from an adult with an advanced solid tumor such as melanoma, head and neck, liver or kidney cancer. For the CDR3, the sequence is CASSLAAGPGELFF. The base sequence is TGTGCCAGCAGCTTAGCAGCGGGCCCCGGGGAGCTGTTTTTT. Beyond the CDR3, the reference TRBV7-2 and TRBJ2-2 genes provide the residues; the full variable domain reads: GAGVSQSPSNKVTEKGKDVELRCDPISGHTALYWYRQSLGQGLEFLIYFQGNSAPDKSGLPSDRFSAERTGGSVSTLTIQRTQQEDSAVYLCASSLAAGPGELFFGEGSRLTVL.